Reported below is one T cell receptor beta chain. The data belong to a study of patients and donors after allogeneic stem cell transplantation. The germline V gene encodes CDR1 SQVTM and CDR2 ANQGSEA. V lost 6 bases to trimming and J lost 0 bases, with 15 bases between them. The CDR3 runs 14 residues. From the RT-PCR reads, TCRdb called clonotypes with MiXCR, one entry per CDR3 protein. The profile shows fewer than 400 distinct CDR3 sequences, over 2.5% of them singletons. The TCR was taken from a human donor who was either an allogeneic HSCT recipient or a stem cell or donor lymphocyte infusion donor (not recorded which). It is not recorded whose cells these are; they may come from a transplant donor. The V and J genes are TRBV29-1 and TRBJ2-7; D is possibly TRBD1 or TRBD2 (5 bases each). Sequenced input: blood, either unsorted or a sorted T cell fraction (not recorded which). The CDR3: CSVYLGTSSYEQYF. In DNA form, the CDR3 reads TGCAGCGTCTATCTAGGGACGTCCTCCTACGAGCAGTACTTC.